This T cell receptor beta chain was observed in a study of OX40 agonist ivuxolimab in advanced cancers. Looking at the study overall: The patients received ivuxolimab by intravenous route every 2 weeks at 0.01 to 10 mg/kg.

Per the germline V gene, CDR1 is SGDLS and CDR2 is YYNGEE. The CDR3 extends over 16 amino acids. V gave up 0 bases and J gave up 4 bases; unmatched junction bases: 5. About this clone: Its cognate antigen is unknown.

Study-wide findings and caveats: Among patients with partial responses at 0.1-3.0 mg/kg, clonal expansion was among the lowest.

Libraries were prepared by immunoSEQ multiplex PCR; TCRdb keeps only in-frame clonotypes and omits some of them. The sample lists roughly 63,000 clones, less than 90% occurring once. Autoimmune disease history or systemic immunosuppression meant exclusion. At baseline, cycle 4 day 1, and cycle 7 day 1, blood was sampled. J is TRBJ2-3 and V is TRBV9, with 10 nucleotides matching TRBD1. The sample was CD4+ or CD8+ T cells sorted from blood, taken in a trial of the OX40 agonist ivuxolimab. The receptor's source is an adult with an advanced solid tumor such as melanoma, head and neck, liver or kidney cancer. In nucleotides, the CDR3 is TGTGCCAGCAGCGTAGTCCCGGGACAGGGGTCAGATACGCAGTATTTT. It encodes CASSVVPGQGSDTQYF.